What follows are 30 T cell receptor beta chains derived from one specimen sequenced in a study of cytomegalovirus exposure and HLA in healthy donors. A multiplex PCR was run with 60 Vbeta primers and 13 Jbeta primers. Clones were sequenced by immunoSEQ multiplex PCR, and TCRdb holds only the in-frame ones, with some missing. Of approximately 170,000 clones listed, around four fifths are singletons. The sequenced material came from PBMCs. The receptors derive from a boy aged 2 to 10 in good health and CMV-seronegative.

The table lists this clone with a count of one. This chain connects TRBV10-3 to TRBJ1-2; D is unclear. Germline V gene sequence: CDR1 ENHRY, CDR2 SYGVKD. V was shortened by 3 bases and J by 2 bases, with 4 bases between the two germline ends. The CDR3 loop spans 12 amino acids. The DNA of the CDR3 is TGTGCCATCAGTGAACAGAACTATGGCTACACCTTC. It specifies CAISEQNYGYTF.

The rearrangement joins TRBV14 to TRBJ1-1, with D tentatively TRBD1 (6 bases). Trimming stripped 2 bases from V and 7 bases from J, with 14 bases between. The CDR3 is made up of 14 amino acids. CDR1 is SGHDN and CDR2 is FVKESK in the germline V gene. The CDR3 loop is CASSQRGWTDEAFF. The CDR3 nucleotides read TGTGCCAGCAGCCAAAGGGGATGGACAGATGAAGCTTTCTTT.

This sequence joins TRBV19 and TRBJ2-5; tentatively, D is TRBD1 (5 bases). This CDR3 has 14 residues. Between the trimmed V and J ends, which lost 1 base and 3 bases, there was a span of 9 bases. Germline V gives CDR1 LNHDA, CDR2 SQIVND (reference sequence). CDR3 in DNA: TGTGCCAGTAGTATAGGACAGTCAGAAGAGACCCAGTACTTC. It is translated as CASSIGQSEETQYF.

This clone has just a few counts. The rearrangement joins TRBV21-1 to TRBJ1-2; the table's D call of TRBD1 was not tested on the DNA. TRBV21-1 is labeled a pseudogene. The CDR3 sequence is 16 residues long. CDR3 coding DNA: TGTGCCAGCAGGCAGGGGCTCCTACTACCTAACTATGGCTACACCTTC. Residues: CASRQGLLLPNYGYTF.

Comment on this clone: One end of the junction varies from germline; a read error may be responsible. The V gene is TRBV4-3, the J gene TRBJ2-4; 8 nucleotides align to TRBD1. CDR3 size: 15 residues. Germline assignment: CDR1 LGHNA and CDR2 YSLEER. DNA for the CDR3: TGCGCCAGCAGCCAAGTAGATTACAGGGGGAACAGTCAGTACTTC. Residues: CASSQVDYRGNSQYF.

The chain joins TRBV5-4 to TRBJ1-2; D ambiguous. This CDR3 comprises 15 residues. Germline V CDR1 and CDR2: SGHNT, YYREEE (reference sequence). V lost 1 base, J lost 0 bases, and 10 bases lay in between. The CDR3 here is CASSLYGSSNYGYTF. DNA for the CDR3: TGTGCCAGCAGCTTGTATGGCTCTTCTAACTATGGCTACACCTTC. Filled out from reference TRBV5-4 and TRBJ1-2, the complete variable domain reads ETGVTQSPTHLIKTRGQQVTLRCSSQSGHNTVSWYQQALGQGPQFIFQYYREEENGRGNFPPRFSGLQFPNYSSELNVNALELDDSALYLCASSLYGSSNYGYTFGSGTRLTVV.

The chain uses TRBV29-1 and TRBJ1-1; 8 bases agree with TRBD1. The germline V gene has CDR1 SQVTM and CDR2 ANQGSEA. The CDR3 totals 16 residues. The ends lost 4 bases at V and 2 bases at J; junction bases unmatched: 12. The CDR3 loop reads CSVAASAGTGNTEAFF. The CDR3 coding sequence is TGCAGCGTTGCGGCCAGCGCCGGGACAGGCAACACTGAAGCTTTCTTT.

V usage is TRBV10-2 and J usage is TRBJ1-3, with 8 bases that match TRBD1. CDR3 size: 19 residues. Germline V gives CDR1 WSHSY, CDR2 SAAADI. The V gene end was trimmed by 4 bases and the J gene end by 0 bases; junction bases not matched to a gene: 14. In nucleotides, the CDR3 is TGCGCCAGCAGTGGTGACAGGGGCCAAACACCCATCTCTGGAAACACCATATATTTT. It codes for CASSGDRGQTPISGNTIYF.

This chain uses TRBV11-1 with TRBJ1-1, with D hard to call. The CDR3 runs 13 residues. The germline V gene encodes CDR1 SGHAT and CDR2 FQDESV (reference sequence). V was shortened by 1 base and J by 1 base, with 4 bases between the two germline ends. CDR3 coding DNA: TGTGCCAGCAGCTTAGTACAGAACACTGAAGCTTTCTTT. Amino acids: CASSLVQNTEAFF.

For this clone: One end of the junction fails to match germline, which may point to a read error. The chain couples TRBV25-1 to TRBJ2-1, with a possible D match to TRBD2 (5 bases). The CDR3 has 17 residues. Germline CDR1 MGHDK, CDR2 SYGVNS. For the CDR3, the DNA is TGTGCCAGCCGTGAGGAGGATCCCTCCCGACGTTACAATGAGCAGTTCTTC. Amino acid sequence: CASREEDPSRRYNEQFF.

The gene calls are TRBV30 and TRBJ1-3; 8 nucleotides align to TRBD1. In germline, CDR1 is GTSNPN, CDR2 SVGIG (reference sequence). The CDR3 loop spans 14 amino acids. J gave up 5 bases and V 3 bases, and 6 bases lay outside the gene matches. The CDR3 spells CAWRDRASRNTIYF. CDR3 in DNA: TGTGCCTGGAGGGACAGGGCGAGTAGAAACACCATATATTTT.

This rearrangement joins TRBV29-1 to TRBJ2-7; 9 bases match TRBD2. The V and J ends lost 4 bases and 2 bases, in that order; junction bases with no gene match: 3. This CDR3 region has 13 residues. In germline, CDR1 is SQVTM, CDR2 ANQGSEA. In DNA form, the CDR3 reads TGCAGCGTTGGACTAGCGGCGCCCTACGAGCAGTACTTC. Its protein is CSVGLAAPYEQYF.

This chain connects TRBV29-1 to TRBJ2-1; D perhaps matches TRBD2 (5 bases). The V end lost 4 bases, the J end lost 2 bases, and 18 bases lay between the germline ends. Germline V gene sequence: CDR1 SQVTM, CDR2 ANQGSEA. The CDR3 extends over 16 amino acids. This CDR3 reads CSVGIRLPGTYNEQFF. CDR3 nucleotides: TGCAGCGTTGGAATTCGGCTGCCCGGGACCTACAATGAGCAGTTCTTC.

The chain employs TRBV6-1 and TRBJ2-5; 9 bases align to TRBD2. In germline, CDR1 is MNHNS, CDR2 SASEGT. V lost 7 bases and J lost 5; bases outside the gene matches: 5. This CDR3 is 13 amino acids long. The CDR3 region has the DNA TGTGCCAGCACCCGGGCGGGGGGGGAGACCCAGTACTTC. It specifies CASTRAGGETQYF.

This chain connects TRBV5-8 to TRBJ1-1, with D uncertain. Germline CDR1 SGHTS, CDR2 YDEGEE. This CDR3 spans 15 amino acids. Deletions cut 5 bases from V and 5 bases from J, with 19 bases between. CDR3 bases: TGTGCCAGCAGTTCCTCGAGTTTCGGTCGGACTGAAGCTTTCTTT. Encoded protein: CASSSSSFGRTEAFF.

The CDR3: CASTMRGGRQPQHF. Written as DNA, the CDR3 is TGTGCCAGTACCATGAGGGGGGGTCGACAGCCCCAGCATTTT. This chain uses TRBV19 with TRBJ1-5; D possibly corresponds to TRBD1 (6 bases). V lost 7 bases, J lost 7 bases, and 17 bases lay in between. The CDR3 loop spans 14 amino acids. Germline assignment: CDR1 LNHDA and CDR2 SQIVND (reference sequence).

The rearrangement uses TRBV7-9 and TRBJ2-7, with 8 bases lining up with TRBD1. Looked up from germline, CDR1 is SEHNR and CDR2 is FQNEAQ (reference sequence). V trimming: 4 bases; J trimming: 5 bases; junction bases outside the gene matches: 10. CDR3 length: 15 residues. CDR3 sequence reads: CASSSLRDRSNEQYF. For the CDR3, the DNA is TGTGCCAGCAGCTCCCTCCGGGACAGGAGTAACGAGCAGTACTTC. Full variable domain (rest looked up from reference TRBV7-9 and TRBJ2-7): DTGVSQNPRHKITKRGQNVTFRCDPISEHNRLYWYRQTLGQGPEFLTYFQNEAQLEKSRLLSDRFSAERPKGSFSTLEIQRTEQGDSAMYLCASSSLRDRSNEQYFGPGTRLTVT.

The genes are TRBV7-3 and TRBJ2-1, with D tentatively TRBD2 (6 bases). Germline V gene data show CDR1 as SGHTA and CDR2 as FQGTGA. Trimming took 2 bases from V and 0 from J, leaving 8 bases between them. This CDR3 comprises 15 residues. The CDR3 nucleotides are TGTGCCAGCAGCTTATACGGGAGCTCCTACAATGAGCAGTTCTTC. It specifies CASSLYGSSYNEQFF. Filled out from reference TRBV7-3 and TRBJ2-1, the complete variable domain reads GAGVSQTPSNKVTEKGKYVELRCDPISGHTALYWYRQSLGQGPEFLIYFQGTGAADDSGLPNDRFFAVRPEGSVSTLKIQRTERGDSAVYLCASSLYGSSYNEQFFGPGTRLTVL.

This clone was picked up a small number of times. The V call is TRBV25-1, the J call TRBJ1-1, with D maybe TRBD1 (5 bases). CDR3 length: 12 residues. Trimming removed 2 bases at V and 6 bases at J, with 7 bases between. CDR1 and CDR2 (germline): MGHDK, SYGVNS. The CDR3 is CASSEPGSEAFF. In nucleotides, the CDR3 is TGTGCCAGCAGTGAACCAGGGTCTGAAGCTTTCTTT. The entire variable domain, with the rest obtained from reference TRBV25-1 and TRBJ1-1, is as follows: EADIYQTPRYLVIGTGKKITLECSQTMGHDKMYWYQQDPGMELHLIHYSYGVNSTEKGDLSSESTVSRIRTEHFPLTLESARPSHTSQYLCASSEPGSEAFFGQGTRLTVV.

The chain combines TRBV4-1 with TRBJ2-2, with 7 bases matching TRBD1. Per germline, CDR1 MGHRA and CDR2 YSYEKL. This CDR3 is 16 amino acids long. With V trimmed by 0 bases and J by 7 bases, 8 bases remained unmatched. CDR3 sequence: CASSQENRYRGGELFF. In nucleotides, the CDR3 is TGCGCCAGCAGCCAAGAGAACCGATACAGGGGCGGGGAGCTGTTTTTT.

The CDR3 region has the DNA TGTGCCAGTACCCGGACCGGACAGGGAATGATTGGGGCCAACGTCCTGACTTTC. As protein: CASTRTGQGMIGANVLTF. V usage is TRBV19 and J usage is TRBJ2-6; 8 bases fit TRBD1. V lost 7 bases, J lost 3 bases, and 14 bases stayed unmatched. This CDR3 has 18 amino acids. Per the germline V gene, CDR1 is LNHDA and CDR2 is SQIVND (reference sequence).

The chain uses TRBV9 and TRBJ1-1; 7 bases line up with TRBD1. Per germline, CDR1 SGDLS and CDR2 YYNGEE. The V and J ends lost 0 bases and 6 bases, in that order; junction bases with no gene match: 11. The CDR3 consists of 16 residues. The CDR3 DNA is TGTGCCAGCAGCGTAGGGGTGGGACAGAGGCGTTCTGAAGCTTTCTTT. This sequence encodes CASSVGVGQRRSEAFF. Full variable domain (rest looked up from reference TRBV9 and TRBJ1-1): DSGVTQTPKHLITATGQRVTLRCSPRSGDLSVYWYQQSLDQGLQFLIQYYNGEERAKGNILERFSAQQFPDLHSELNLSSLELGDSALYFCASSVGVGQRRSEAFFGQGTRLTVV.

CDR3 residues: CASSLNGRADTGELFF. The CDR3 DNA reads as TGTGCCAGCAGCTTGAACGGGAGGGCCGACACCGGGGAGCTGTTTTTT. J is TRBJ2-2 and V is TRBV5-6, with 8 bases lining up with TRBD2. With 1 base clipped from V and 3 bases from J, the junction kept 5 bases outside the gene matches. Germline V CDR1 and CDR2: SGHDT, YYEEEE. This CDR3 spans 16 amino acids. Combining the CDR3 with reference TRBV5-6 and TRBJ2-2 gives the whole variable domain DAGVTQSPTHLIKTRGQQVTLRCSPKSGHDTVSWYQQALGQGPQFIFQYYEEEERQRGNFPDRFSGHQFPNYSSELNVNALLLGDSALYLCASSLNGRADTGELFFGEGSRLTVL.

The chain recombines TRBV5-1 with TRBJ1-1; 8 positions agree with TRBD1. The germline V gene encodes CDR1 SGHRS and CDR2 YFSETQ. After removal of 4 bases from V and 4 bases from J, the junction contained 6 bases not matched to a gene. CDR3 length: 14 residues. The CDR3 DNA sequence: TGCGCCAGCAGCACCGGACAGGGAAGCACTGAAGCTTTCTTT. Translation gives CASSTGQGSTEAFF.

The chain joins TRBV2 to TRBJ2-6, with D unclear. CDR1 is SNHLY, CDR2 FYNNEI, per germline. Trimming took 5 bases from V and 0 from J, leaving 8 bases between them. The CDR3 is 15 residues long. The CDR3 DNA is TGTGCCAGCAGTATAGTGGTCTCTGGGGCCAACGTCCTGACTTTC. Encoded protein: CASSIVVSGANVLTF.

With regard to this clone: An end of the junction does not agree with germline; a read error may underlie this. The J gene is TRBJ1-1, the V gene TRBV7-7, with D perhaps matching TRBD1 (6 bases). The CDR3 runs to 13 residues. CDR1 SSHAT and CDR2 FNYEAQ come from the germline V gene (reference sequence). Here the CDR3 DNA reads TGTGCTAGCAGCTTAGCTCCAGGGGCTGAAGCTTTCTTT. This codes for CASSLAPGAEAFF. The variable domain in full, with the rest retrieved from reference TRBV7-7 and TRBJ1-1, is GAGVSQSPRYKVTKRGQDVTLRCDPISSHATLYWYQQALGQGPEFLTYFNYEAQPDKSGLPSDRFSAERPEGSISTLTIQRTEQRDSAMYRCASSLAPGAEAFFGQGTRLTVV.

This clone was recorded only once. The CDR3 bases are TGCGCCAGCAGCTTACAGGGGTCCGTGACAGATACGCAGTATTTT. Residues: CASSLQGSVTDTQYF. This chain links TRBV5-1 with TRBJ2-3; 7 positions match TRBD1. J lost 3 bases, V lost 2 bases, and 6 bases had no gene match. Per germline, CDR1 SGHRS and CDR2 YFSETQ. This CDR3 has 15 residues.

The chain uses TRBV5-4 and TRBJ1-1; 9 bases line up with TRBD1. This CDR3 has 14 amino acids. CDR1 and CDR2 from the germline V gene are SGHNT and YYREEE (reference sequence). V shed 5 bases, J shed 9 bases, and the junction held 11 bases outside the gene matches. DNA of the CDR3: TGTGCCAGCAGACGGACAGGGGAAAGCATGCAAGCTTTCTTT. This encodes CASRRTGESMQAFF.

The genes are TRBV30 and TRBJ2-3; a possible D gene is TRBD2 (5 bases). Trimming stripped 1 base from V and 2 bases from J, with 19 bases between. CDR1 and CDR2 from the germline V gene are GTSNPN and SVGIG (reference sequence). This CDR3 region has 17 residues. The CDR3 DNA reads TGTGCCTGGAGTGAGCCCCCCGGGGAAGTTATCACAGATACGCAGTATTTT. This translates into CAWSEPPGEVITDTQYF.

The V gene is TRBV5-8, the J gene TRBJ1-1; D gene uncertain. Germline CDR1 reads SGHTS; CDR2 reads YDEGEE. The CDR3 length is 13 residues. With 5 bases removed from V and 4 bases from J, the gap between germline ends came to 12 bases. The chain's CDR3 is CASRYRGSTEAFF. The DNA for the CDR3 is TGTGCCAGCAGATATAGAGGTTCCACTGAAGCTTTCTTT.